Presented here are 2 T cell receptor beta chains from one specimen sequenced in a study of blood T cell repertoires in COVID-19. The method was immunoSEQ multiplex PCR; TCRdb's version includes in-frame clones alone and lacks a portion of them. Among about 150,000 clones listed, 85% to 95% were seen once. The sequenced sample was peripheral blood. All receptors come from a man in his fifties with acute or convalescent COVID-19.

The rearrangement links TRBV28 to TRBJ1-1; D gene uncertain. CDR1 and CDR2 from the germline V gene are MDHEN and SYDVKM. This CDR3 contains 18 residues. V shed 5 bases and J shed 0 bases, with 22 bases lying between them. CDR3 protein: CASSKIRSAGLLNTEAFF. The DNA for the CDR3 is TGTGCCAGCAGTAAAATCAGGTCGGCAGGACTTTTGAACACTGAAGCTTTCTTT. Complete variable domain (other parts from reference TRBV28 and TRBJ1-1): DVKVTQSSRYLVKRTGEKVFLECVQDMDHENMFWYRQDPGLGLRLIYFSYDVKMKEKGDIPEGYSVSREKKERFSLILESASTNQTSMYLCASSKIRSAGLLNTEAFFGQGTRLTVV.

In this sample, this clone turned up once. This chain links TRBV10-1 with TRBJ2-3, with 12 bases matching TRBD2. The CDR3 length is 17 residues. Germline CDR1 and CDR2: WNHNN and SYGVQD (reference sequence). Trimming cost V 4 bases and J 0 bases; bases outside gene matches: 5. As DNA, the CDR3 is TGCGCCAGCAGTGGACCACTAGCGGGAGGAAGCACAGATACGCAGTATTTT. Translating gives CASSGPLAGGSTDTQYF.